The source of this TCR beta chain is a study of radiation and T cells in renal cell carcinoma. Comments on this clone: Antigen unknown.

Notes on the study in general: No pretreatment tumor biopsies were available for baseline clonotypes. From baseline, blood top tumor clonotypes peaked at 2 weeks post-radiation.

Described time point: blood 2 weeks post-SBRT. Treatment described: 15 Gy SBRT to primary tumor, nephrectomy 4 weeks later. V trimming: 3 bases; J trimming: 8 bases; junction bases outside the gene matches: 4. The CDR3 is 16 amino acids. Germline loops: CDR1 LGHNA, CDR2 YSLEER. The data were produced by immunoSEQ multiplex PCR, yet TCRdb's version contains in-frame clones alone and is incomplete. The repertoire holds about 150,000 clones, with approximately 88% as singletons. This TCR derives from a woman between 50 and 59 years old with renal cell carcinoma. The J gene is TRBJ2-1, the V gene TRBV4-3, with TRBD2 identical over 16 bases. The sample was blood, taken from a patient whose treatment included radiotherapy and nephrectomy. The CDR3 DNA is TGCGCCAGCAGCCAGGGACTAGCGGGGGGGCCCCATGAGCAGTTCTTC. It yields the protein CASSQGLAGGPHEQFF.